The 2 T cell receptor beta chains presented below share a single source sample, sequenced in a study of T cells after yellow fever vaccination (dated by TCRdb to the late 2010s). The sample's treatment or condition label, in plain terms: live attenuated yellow fever vaccine strain. Libraries were made using 5' RACE. The data were produced on an Illumina HiSeq 2500. Using fastp at Q25 and MiXCR, TCRdb reprocessed the public reads and kept productive beta chains. All rows with the same CDR3 protein become a single entry with the most common DNA and genes. This sample lists around 100,000 distinct CDR3 sequences; roughly 8.9% were detected once. The top ten clones comprise about 25% of the sample. Sequencing was performed on CD8+ T cells sorted from PBMCs, taken 45 days after the yellow fever booster vaccination. All receptors come from a man aged 25 to 40 who received the YFV17D yellow fever vaccine.

The sample holds a few counts of this clonotype. The rearrangement links TRBV14 to TRBJ2-1; weak D call: TRBD2 (6 bases). V dropped 4 bases and J dropped 8 bases, with 15 bases sitting between them. Germline assignment: CDR1 SGHDN and CDR2 FVKESK. There are 14 residues in the CDR3. The DNA for the CDR3 is TGTGCCAGCAGCCCCCGACTAGGTTTCGATGAGCAGTTCTTC. It yields the protein CASSPRLGFDEQFF.

In regard to this clonotype: A much larger clone is a single base away; this may be a read error. CDR3: CASSLAQAAFRDTQYF. Here the CDR3 DNA reads TGTGCCAGCAGCTTAGCGCAAGCGGCCTTCAGAGATACGCAGTATTTT. V usage is TRBV7-8 and J usage is TRBJ2-3; weak D call: TRBD2 (5 bases). Trimming left V 0 bases short and J 5 bases short, with 15 bases between. The CDR3 length is 16 residues. Germline V CDR1 and CDR2: SGHVS, FQNEAQ. The full variable domain, its missing parts supplied by reference TRBV7-8 and TRBJ2-3, is GAGVSQSPRYKVAKRGQDVALRCDPISGHVSLFWYQQALGQGPEFLTYFQNEAQLDKSGLPSDRFFAERPEGSVSTLKIQRTQQEDSAVYLCASSLAQAAFRDTQYFGPGTRLTVL.